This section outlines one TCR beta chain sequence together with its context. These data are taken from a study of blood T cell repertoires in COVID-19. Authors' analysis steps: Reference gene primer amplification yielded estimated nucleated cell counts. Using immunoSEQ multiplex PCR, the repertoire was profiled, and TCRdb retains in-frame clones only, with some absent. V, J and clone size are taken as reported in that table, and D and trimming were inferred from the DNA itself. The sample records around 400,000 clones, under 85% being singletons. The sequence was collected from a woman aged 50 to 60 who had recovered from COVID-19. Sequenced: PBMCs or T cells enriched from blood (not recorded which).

CDR3 in amino acids: CASSPSRDRGWYF. CDR3 in DNA: TGTGCCAGCAGCCCGTCCCGGGACAGGGGATGGTACTTC. The gene calls are TRBV7-2 and TRBJ2-7; 10 bases are a match to TRBD1. The CDR3 contains 13 residues. Germline V CDR1 and CDR2: SGHTA, FQGNSA. With 5 bases clipped from V and 12 bases from J, the junction kept 10 bases outside the gene matches.